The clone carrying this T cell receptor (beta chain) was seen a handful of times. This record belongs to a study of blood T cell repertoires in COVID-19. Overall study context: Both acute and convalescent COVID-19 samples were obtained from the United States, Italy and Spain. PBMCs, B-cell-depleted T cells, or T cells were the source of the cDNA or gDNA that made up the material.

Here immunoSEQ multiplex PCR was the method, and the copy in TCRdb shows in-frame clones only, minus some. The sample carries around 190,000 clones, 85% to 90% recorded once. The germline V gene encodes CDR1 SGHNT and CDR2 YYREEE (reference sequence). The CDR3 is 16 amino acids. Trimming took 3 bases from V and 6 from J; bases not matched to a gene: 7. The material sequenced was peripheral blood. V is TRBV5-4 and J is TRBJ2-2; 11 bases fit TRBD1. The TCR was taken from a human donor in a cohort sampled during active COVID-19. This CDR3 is CASSSPPGQGAGELFF. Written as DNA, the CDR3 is TGTGCCAGCAGCTCGCCCCCGGGACAGGGGGCCGGGGAGCTGTTTTTT.